Below, 23 T cell receptor beta chains from the same sample are listed, as sequenced in a study of T cells in localized non-small cell lung cancer. TCRdb's copy holds only in-frame clones and misses some; the assay was immunoSEQ multiplex PCR. The sample shows about 78,000 clones, around four fifths of them seen only once. This material consisted of peripheral blood, taken before any cancer treatment. Every receptor here comes from a man aged 35 to 70 with stage I lung adenocarcinoma.

The CDR3 sequence is CASSLAGGSRSGNTIYF. CDR3 nucleotides: TGCGCCAGCAGCTTGGCGGGAGGGTCCCGCTCTGGAAACACCATATATTTT. The chain links TRBV5-1 to TRBJ1-3; D is unresolved. CDR1 SGHRS and CDR2 YFSETQ come from the germline V gene. The CDR3 extends over 17 amino acids. Trimming took off 0 bases at V and 0 bases at J, with 13 bases between the two ends. The whole variable domain, remainder taken from reference TRBV5-1 and TRBJ1-3, is KAGVTQTPRYLIKTRGQQVTLSCSPISGHRSVSWYQQTPGQGLQFLFEYFSETQRNKGNFPGRFSGRQFSNSRSEMNVSTLELGDSALYLCASSLAGGSRSGNTIYFGEGSWLTVV.

The chain carries TRBV7-2 and TRBJ1-5; unclear D gene. Trimming stripped 5 bases from V and 0 bases from J, with 5 bases between. The CDR3 length is 13 residues. The germline V gene encodes CDR1 SGHTA and CDR2 FQGNSA. The CDR3 sequence: CASSTYSNQPQHF. The DNA of the CDR3 is TGTGCCAGCAGCACTTATAGCAATCAGCCCCAGCATTTT.

V gene TRBV10-3 combines with J gene TRBJ2-7; possibly TRBD1 or TRBD2 for D (6 bases each). Per the germline V gene, CDR1 is ENHRY and CDR2 is SYGVKD. The CDR3 spans 14 residues. Deletions cut 4 bases from V and 2 bases from J, with 12 bases between. CDR3 sequence: CAISGQGGPYEQYF. In nucleotides, the CDR3 is TGTGCCATCAGTGGTCAAGGGGGGCCCTACGAGCAGTACTTC.

The chain joins TRBV12-5 to TRBJ2-5; 14 bases are a match to TRBD2. CDR3 size: 15 residues. V trimming: 5 bases; J trimming: 3 bases; junction bases outside the gene matches: 2. Germline values: CDR1 LGHNT, CDR2 FRNRAP. The CDR3 DNA reads TGTGCTAGTGGTACGGGACTAGCGGGAGAAGAGACCCAGTACTTC. It is translated as CASGTGLAGEETQYF. The full variable domain, completed using reference TRBV12-5 and TRBJ2-5, is DARVTQTPRHKVTEMGQEVTMRCQPILGHNTVFWYRQTMMQGLELLAYFRNRAPLDDSGMPKDRFSAEMPDATLATLKIQPSEPRDSAVYFCASGTGLAGEETQYFGPGTRLLVL.

This rearrangement joins TRBV7-9 to TRBJ2-3; D gene uncertain. The CDR3 contains 16 residues. Germline V CDR1 and CDR2: SEHNR, FQNEAQ (reference sequence). Trimming cost V 5 bases and J 1 base, with 16 bases left between them. For the CDR3, the DNA is TGTGCCAGCAGCCTTATCATGTCGGTTGGCACAGATACGCAGTATTTT. Translated: CASSLIMSVGTDTQYF.

V is TRBV6-1 and J is TRBJ2-7; D is ambiguous. Trimming cost V 8 bases and J 7 bases, with 15 bases left between them. The germline V gene has CDR1 MNHNS and CDR2 SASEGT. This CDR3 has 12 amino acids. DNA of the CDR3: TGTGCCAGCGGCCGTACTCGAGAGGAGCAGTACTTC. Amino acid sequence: CASGRTREEQYF.

The chain joins TRBV2 to TRBJ1-5, with no clear D. CDR1 and CDR2 from the germline V gene are SNHLY and FYNNEI. The CDR3 covers 14 residues. With 7 bases removed from V and 3 bases from J, the gap between germline ends came to 13 bases. In DNA, the CDR3 is TGTGCCAGCAACGAGAGGGATTTCAATCAGCCCCAGCATTTT. Protein product: CASNERDFNQPQHF.

The chain combines TRBV5-8 with TRBJ2-7; TRBD1 aligns across 11 bases. Losses at the gene ends were 2 bases for V and 7 bases for J; bases not matched to a gene: 14. This CDR3 region has 17 residues. Germline CDR1 reads SGHTS; CDR2 reads YDEGEE. This CDR3 is CASSLGTGGGLYEEQYF. Here the CDR3 DNA reads TGTGCCAGCAGCTTAGGGACAGGGGGTGGACTCTACGAGGAGCAGTACTTC.

The chain recombines TRBV2 with TRBJ1-5, with D unresolved. V was pared by 5 bases and J by 8 bases, with 16 bases between. The CDR3 runs 14 residues. Germline V gene sequence: CDR1 SNHLY, CDR2 FYNNEI. CDR3 residues: CASSTHGRGEPQHF. The CDR3 bases are TGTGCCAGCAGTACCCACGGGCGCGGTGAGCCCCAGCATTTT.

The chain joins TRBV5-1 to TRBJ2-3; the D gene is possibly TRBD2 (5 bases). Germline-derived CDR1 and CDR2 are SGHRS and YFSETQ. This CDR3 spans 14 amino acids. V was cut by 7 bases and J by 2 bases, with 14 bases left in between. CDR3 region: CASRTLGTTDTQYF. The CDR3 nucleotides read TGCGCCAGCCGGACTTTGGGTACCACAGATACGCAGTATTTT.

The rearrangement uses TRBV19 and TRBJ2-3; 8 positions match TRBD1. The CDR3 loop spans 15 amino acids. CDR1 is LNHDA, CDR2 SQIVND, per germline (reference sequence). V dropped 5 bases and J dropped 0; count of bases not matched to a gene: 4. CDR3 sequence (DNA): TGTGCCAGTAGTCGGACAGGGTCTAGCACAGATACGCAGTATTTT. Translating gives CASSRTGSSTDTQYF. The complete variable domain, with remaining parts taken from reference TRBV19 and TRBJ2-3, reads DGGITQSPKYLFRKEGQNVTLSCEQNLNHDAMYWYRQDPGQGLRLIYYSQIVNDFQKGDIAEGYSVSREKKESFPLTVTSAQKNPTAFYLCASSRTGSSTDTQYFGPGTRLTVL.

This clone was detected only a few times. The chain carries TRBV9 and TRBJ1-1; unclear D gene. In germline, CDR1 is SGDLS, CDR2 YYNGEE. The length of the CDR3 is 15 residues. The V end lost 0 bases, the J end lost 0 bases, and 9 bases lay between the germline ends. The CDR3 sequence is CASSVVQPMNTEAFF. The CDR3 bases are TGTGCCAGCAGCGTAGTACAACCGATGAACACTGAAGCTTTCTTT.

This chain joins TRBV15 and TRBJ1-6; TRBD1 matches 9 bases. This CDR3 is 15 amino acids long. Trimming at V came to 1 base and at J to 10 bases, leaving 5 bases not matched to a gene. Germline assignment: CDR1 LNHNV and CDR2 YYDKDF (reference sequence). The CDR3 region is CATSRGGQGRSPLHF. In DNA, the CDR3 is TGTGCCACCAGCAGAGGGGGACAGGGTAGATCACCCCTCCACTTT.

V and J are TRBV7-8 and TRBJ2-5, with a possible D match to TRBD2 (5 bases). This CDR3 is built from 14 residues. Germline V gives CDR1 SGHVS, CDR2 FQNEAQ. The V and J ends lost 0 bases and 1 base respectively, with 6 bases between them. The CDR3 loop is CASSLAGAQETQYF. The CDR3 DNA is TGTGCCAGCAGCTTAGCGGGAGCCCAAGAGACCCAGTACTTC.

V usage is TRBV21-1 and J usage is TRBJ1-5; the table's TRBD1 call for D was not verified on the DNA. TRBV21-1 is a recognized pseudogene. The CDR3 loop spans 15 amino acids. The CDR3 region is CASSKENRDNQPQHF. The CDR3 DNA reads TGTGCCAGCAGCAAGGAAAACAGGGACAATCAGCCCCAGCATTTT.

The gene calls are TRBV6-6 and TRBJ2-1; D is possibly TRBD2 (6 bases). Germline CDR1 reads MNHNY; CDR2 reads SVGAGI (reference sequence). The CDR3 sequence is 15 residues long. The V and J ends lost 2 bases and 5 bases respectively, with 13 bases between them. The CDR3 nucleotides read TGTGCCAGCAGTTACGATTGGCGGGGAGACAATGAGCAGTTCTTC. Translated, it gives CASSYDWRGDNEQFF.

The CDR3 spells CASSLGGAGSEKLFF. CDR3 nucleotide sequence: TGTGCCAGCAGCTTGGGTGGTGCAGGGAGTGAAAAACTGTTTTTT. The gene calls are TRBV5-6 and TRBJ1-4, with a possible D match to TRBD1 (5 bases). CDR3 length equals 15 residues. With 0 bases removed from V and 7 bases from J, the gap between germline ends came to 13 bases. Germline CDR1 and CDR2: SGHDT and YYEEEE. Using reference TRBV5-6 and TRBJ1-4 for the parts outside the CDR3, the full variable domain is DAGVTQSPTHLIKTRGQQVTLRCSPKSGHDTVSWYQQALGQGPQFIFQYYEEEERQRGNFPDRFSGHQFPNYSSELNVNALLLGDSALYLCASSLGGAGSEKLFFGSGTQLSVL.

The chain uses TRBV11-2 and TRBJ1-2, with D tentatively TRBD1 (5 bases). CDR1 SGHAT and CDR2 FQNNGV come from the germline V gene. This CDR3 comprises 15 residues. V was pared by 5 bases and J by 1 base, with 14 bases between. CDR3: CASSPTGRFNYGYTF. In nucleotides, the CDR3 is TGTGCCAGCAGCCCAACGGGACGGTTTAACTATGGCTACACCTTC.

J is TRBJ1-1 and V is TRBV11-2, with D maybe TRBD1 (5 bases). Trimming removed 4 bases from V and 5 bases from J, with 8 bases in between. CDR3 length equals 12 residues. Germline values: CDR1 SGHAT, CDR2 FQNNGV. CDR3 in DNA: TGTGCCAGCAGCTGGGGCGCGACTGAAGCTTTCTTT. This encodes CASSWGATEAFF.

Here the CDR3 DNA reads TGTGCCTGGGGCCCAGGGGTAAATCAGCCCCAGCATTTT. This translates into CAWGPGVNQPQHF. The chain links TRBV30 to TRBJ1-5; tentative D call: TRBD1 (6 bases). The CDR3 has 13 amino acids. The V gene's germline CDR1 is GTSNPN and CDR2 SVGIG (reference sequence). The V and J ends lost 5 bases and 4 bases respectively, with 12 bases between them.

The J gene is TRBJ1-1, the V gene TRBV19; D gene uncertain. This CDR3 comprises 14 residues. Trimming took off 0 bases at V and 6 bases at J, with 11 bases between the two ends. The germline CDR1 and CDR2 sequences are LNHDA and SQIVND (reference sequence). CDR3 in amino acids: CASSIDSEFPEAFF. The CDR3 DNA reads TGTGCCAGTAGTATAGATTCGGAATTTCCTGAAGCTTTCTTT.

This chain uses TRBV27 with TRBJ2-3; D gene unclear. V shed 5 bases and J shed 11 bases, with 8 bases lying between them. Germline CDR1 reads MNHEY; CDR2 reads SMNVEV (reference sequence). The CDR3 loop spans 10 amino acids. In DNA form, the CDR3 reads TGTGCCAGCAGTCCATCGGAGCAGTATTTT. Amino acid sequence: CASSPSEQYF.

V usage is TRBV2 and J usage is TRBJ2-3, with TRBD2 identical over 10 bases. The junction had 10 bases not matched to a gene; V was cut back by 6 bases and J by 4 bases. This CDR3 comprises 16 residues. The germline V gene has CDR1 SNHLY and CDR2 FYNNEI. The CDR3 sequence: CASRTGTSVLSDTQYF. The CDR3 DNA reads as TGTGCCAGCAGGACAGGGACTAGCGTCCTTTCAGATACGCAGTATTTT.